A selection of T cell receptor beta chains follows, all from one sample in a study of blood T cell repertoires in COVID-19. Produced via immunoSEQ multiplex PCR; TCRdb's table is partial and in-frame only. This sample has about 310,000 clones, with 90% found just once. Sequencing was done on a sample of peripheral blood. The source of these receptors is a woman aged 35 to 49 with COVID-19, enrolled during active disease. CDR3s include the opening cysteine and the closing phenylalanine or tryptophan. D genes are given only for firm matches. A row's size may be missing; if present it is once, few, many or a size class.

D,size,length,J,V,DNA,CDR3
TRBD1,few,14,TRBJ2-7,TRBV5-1,TGCGCCAGCAGCTTGTTGGACAGGGTCCACGAGCAGTACTTC,CASSLLDRVHEQYF
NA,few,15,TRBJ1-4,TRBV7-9,TGTGCCAGCAGCGAGGGACAAACAACTAATGAAAAACTGTTTTTT,CASSEGQTTNEKLFF
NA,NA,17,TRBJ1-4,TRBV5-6,TGTGCCAGCAGCTTGGGAACAGGTTTGGGAACTAATGAAAAACTGTTTTTT,CASSLGTGLGTNEKLFF
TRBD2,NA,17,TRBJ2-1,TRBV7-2,TGTGCCAGCAGCTTGCTCCGCGGGACTAGCGGAAACAATGAGCAGTTCTTC,CASSLLRGTSGNNEQFF
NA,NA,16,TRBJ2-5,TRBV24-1,TGTGCCACCAGTGATTTCACCAGGGCCACGGGAGAGACCCAGTACTTC,CATSDFTRATGETQYF
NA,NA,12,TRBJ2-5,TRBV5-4,TGTGCCAGCAGCCTGCCGGGGGAGACCCAGTACTTC,CASSLPGETQYF
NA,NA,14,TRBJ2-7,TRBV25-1,TGTGCCAGCAGTGCCCGAGGGCCTTTGTACGAGCAGTACTTC,CASSARGPLYEQYF
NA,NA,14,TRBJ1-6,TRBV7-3,TGTGCCAGCAGCTTAATAGGACTTTATTCACCCCTCCACTTT,CASSLIGLYSPLHF
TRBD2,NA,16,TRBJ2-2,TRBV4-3,TGCGCCAGCAGCCAAGACCCAGCGGGGGGGCCCGGGGAGCTGTTTTTT,CASSQDPAGGPGELFF
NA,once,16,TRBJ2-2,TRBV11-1,TGTGCCAGCAGCTCACCGAGCTCAGGGTGGCGCGGGGAGCTGTTTTTT,CASSSPSSGWRGELFF
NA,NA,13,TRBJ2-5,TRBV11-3,TGTGCCAGCAGCCGGGGGAGTTTTGAGACCCAGTACTTC,CASSRGSFETQYF
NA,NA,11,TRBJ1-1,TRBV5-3,TGTGCCTGTGCCCCAGGGTATGAAGCTTTCTTT,CACAPGYEAFF
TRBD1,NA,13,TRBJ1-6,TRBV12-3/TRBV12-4,TGTGCCAGCAGTATTACAGGGGAAACACCCCTCCACTTT,CASSITGETPLHF
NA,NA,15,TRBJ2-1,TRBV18,TGTGCCAGCTCACCAAGTGATGTCTCCTCTGGCGAGCAGTTCTTC,CASSPSDVSSGEQFF
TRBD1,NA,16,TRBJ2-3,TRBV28,TGTGCCAGCAGTTTAAGTGGACAGGGGTCGACAGATACGCAGTATTTT,CASSLSGQGSTDTQYF
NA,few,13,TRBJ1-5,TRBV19,TGTGCCAGTAGAACGGGGGGGTACCAGCCCCAGCATTTT,CASRTGGYQPQHF
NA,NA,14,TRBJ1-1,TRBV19,TGTGCCAGTAGTATCAACAGGGCTGGCACTGAAGCTTTCTTT,CASSINRAGTEAFF
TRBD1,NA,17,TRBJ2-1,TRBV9,TGTGCCAGCAGCGTAGGCGGGACAGGGAGCTCCTACAATGAGCAGTTCTTC,CASSVGGTGSSYNEQFF
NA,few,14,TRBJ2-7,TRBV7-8,TGTGCCAGCAGCTTATCTCGGAGCTCCTACGAGCAGTACTTC,CASSLSRSSYEQYF
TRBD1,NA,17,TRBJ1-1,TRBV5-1,TGCGCCAGCAGCTTGCACCCCGGACAGGTTGTGAACACTGAAGCTTTCTTT,CASSLHPGQVVNTEAFF
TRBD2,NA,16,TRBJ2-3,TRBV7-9,TGTGCCAGCAGCTCCGTGGGGCTAGCGGGAGGGGATACGCAGTATTTT,CASSSVGLAGGDTQYF
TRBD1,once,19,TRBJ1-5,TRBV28,TGTGCCAGCAGTTTAAAGGTGGGGGGCAGGGGGTTACGCAATCAGCCCCAGCATTTT,CASSLKVGGRGLRNQPQHF
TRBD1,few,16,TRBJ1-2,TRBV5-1,TGCGCCAGCTTTGGGGACAGGGGGAGCATTGGCTATGGCTACACCTTC,CASFGDRGSIGYGYTF